One and the same sample provided the 21 T cell receptor beta chains below, sequenced in a study of shared clonotypes between healthy human individuals (dated by TCRdb to about 2020). The library was obtained by the immunoSEQ multiplex PCR assay. The source is immuneACCESS, and TCRdb retained only in-frame sequences with V and J called. Part of the clones is not carried over; for the studies checked, unresolved V genes explain less than half of this, and the remainder is unexplained. This sample has about half a million clones in its table, and more than 65% of those were observed once. The ten largest clones capture 10% to 15% of the sample. Specimen: PBMCs. All receptors derive from a woman between 35 and 50 years old in good health. Some clones in this sample may be carry-over from other donors' samples.

With regard to this clone: Other DNA sequences in this specimen translate into the identical CDR3. The rearrangement joins TRBV20-1 to TRBJ2-5; no definite D call. V gave up 6 bases and J gave up 0 bases, with 5 bases separating them. In germline, CDR1 is DFQATT, CDR2 SNEGSKA (reference sequence). The CDR3 runs 11 residues. CDR3 residues: CSAEHQETQYF. The CDR3 nucleotides read TGCAGTGCGGAGCACCAAGAGACCCAGTACTTC.

The rearrangement links TRBV28 to TRBJ2-7, with 9 positions matching TRBD2. Germline lookup yields CDR1 MDHEN and CDR2 SYDVKM. CDR3 length equals 15 residues. V trimming: 8 bases; J trimming: 8 bases; junction bases outside the gene matches: 16. In DNA form, the CDR3 reads TGTGCCAGCCGGGTTGGACTAGCGTCCACCGGGAAGCAGTACTTC. As protein: CASRVGLASTGKQYF.

V is TRBV9 and J is TRBJ2-1, with TRBD2 identical over 9 bases. The junction had 7 bases not matched to a gene; V was cut back by 5 bases and J by 4 bases. Germline CDR1 SGDLS, CDR2 YYNGEE. This CDR3 has 15 residues. The CDR3 reads CASSTGLAEYNEQFF. The CDR3, as DNA: TGTGCCAGCAGTACGGGACTAGCAGAATACAATGAGCAGTTCTTC. Supplemented by reference TRBV9 and TRBJ2-1, the full variable domain reads DSGVTQTPKHLITATGQRVTLRCSPRSGDLSVYWYQQSLDQGLQFLIQYYNGEERAKGNILERFSAQQFPDLHSELNLSSLELGDSALYFCASSTGLAEYNEQFFGPGTRLTVL.

V and J are TRBV29-1 and TRBJ1-1, with a tentative D call TRBD1 (5 bases). Per germline, CDR1 SQVTM and CDR2 ANQGSEA. The CDR3 length is 16 residues. V was clipped by 4 bases and J by 0 bases, with 18 bases between them. CDR3 loop: CSVGGGDGGVNTEAFF. As DNA, the CDR3 is TGCAGCGTTGGTGGAGGAGATGGGGGTGTGAACACTGAAGCTTTCTTT. The whole variable domain, remainder taken from reference TRBV29-1 and TRBJ1-1, is SAVISQKPSRDICQRGTSLTIQCQVDSQVTMMFWYRQQPGQSLTLIATANQGSEATYESGFVIDKFPISRPNLTFSTLTVSNMSPEDSSIYLCSVGGGDGGVNTEAFFGQGTRLTVV.

The V gene is TRBV10-3, the J gene TRBJ2-4; D possibly corresponds to TRBD2 (5 bases). Germline V lookup: CDR1 ENHRY, CDR2 SYGVKD. Trimming took 4 bases from V and 8 from J, leaving 9 bases between them. This CDR3 contains 12 residues. The CDR3 bases are TGTGCCATCAGTGCGGGATTTGACATTCAGTACTTC. Its translation: CAISAGFDIQYF.

The J gene is TRBJ2-1, the V gene TRBV27; D unclear. Trimming cost V 3 bases and J 5 bases, with 5 bases left between them. CDR3 length equals 12 residues. Germline lookup yields CDR1 MNHEY and CDR2 SMNVEV (reference sequence). This CDR3 reads CASSFSHNEQFF. In DNA, the CDR3 is TGTGCCAGCAGTTTCAGCCACAATGAGCAGTTCTTC.

This chain joins TRBV19 and TRBJ2-7, with D uncertain. The ends were cut back, 4 bases at V and 5 bases at J, with 12 bases in the middle. The length of the CDR3 is 13 residues. CDR1 is LNHDA, CDR2 SQIVND, per germline (reference sequence). DNA of the CDR3: TGTGCCAGTAGTACCTACGCCGGCCACGAGCAGTACTTC. Protein sequence: CASSTYAGHEQYF.

The J gene is TRBJ1-4, the V gene TRBV9; no clear D gene. The CDR3 loop spans 15 amino acids. Trimming removed 0 bases from V and 8 bases from J, with 14 bases in between. Germline V gives CDR1 SGDLS, CDR2 YYNGEE. CDR3 loop: CASSVGVYLSEKLFF. The DNA for the CDR3 is TGTGCCAGCAGCGTAGGTGTATACCTCTCCGAAAAACTGTTTTTT.

This clone was seen just once. The chain combines TRBV2 with TRBJ1-2; no firm D call. CDR3 size: 12 residues. The germline V and J ends were trimmed by 3 bases and 7 bases, with 9 bases remaining between them. Germline V gives CDR1 SNHLY, CDR2 FYNNEI. CDR3 sequence (DNA): TGTGCCAGCAGTGAGGGTGCGAGTGGCTACACCTTC. Residues: CASSEGASGYTF.

This clone was counted between two and nine times. The chain carries TRBV7-8 and TRBJ2-1, with D tentatively TRBD1 (6 bases). Germline CDR1 is SGHVS and CDR2 is FQNEAQ. The V and J ends lost 2 bases and 8 bases respectively, with 19 bases between them. The CDR3 runs to 16 residues. The CDR3 loop is CASSLRPPTGWDEQFF. As DNA, the CDR3 is TGTGCCAGCAGCTTACGGCCCCCTACAGGGTGGGATGAGCAGTTCTTC.

The chain is built from TRBV7-9 and TRBJ2-1, with 9 bases identical to TRBD2. V shed 5 bases, J shed 6 bases, and the junction held 8 bases outside the gene matches. The CDR3 has 15 amino acids. Germline V gene data show CDR1 as SEHNR and CDR2 as FQNEAQ (reference sequence). As DNA, the CDR3 is TGTGCCAGCAGCCATAGACTAGCGGAGACCAATGAGCAGTTCTTC. It is translated as CASSHRLAETNEQFF.

The CDR3 spells CAWSVQGGYGYTF. Here the CDR3 DNA reads TGTGCCTGGAGTGTACAGGGTGGCTATGGCTACACCTTC. This sequence joins TRBV30 and TRBJ1-2, with D perhaps TRBD1 (6 bases). The length of the CDR3 is 13 residues. CDR1 and CDR2 from the germline V gene are GTSNPN and SVGIG (reference sequence). The germline V and J ends were trimmed by 0 bases and 4 bases, with 9 bases remaining between them.

The gene calls are TRBV5-1 and TRBJ1-3, with 7 nucleotides matching TRBD1. The CDR3 extends over 16 amino acids. Germline assignment: CDR1 SGHRS and CDR2 YFSETQ. V was clipped by 0 bases and J by 3 bases; unmatched bases: 6. DNA for the CDR3: TGCGCCAGCAGCTTGGAAGGGACAGCTATTGGAAACACCATATATTTT. Its protein is CASSLEGTAIGNTIYF.

V and J are TRBV28 and TRBJ1-4, with 7 bases aligning to TRBD1. J was trimmed by 4 bases and V by 4 bases; bases with no gene match: 18. CDR3 length: 19 residues. Germline V lookup: CDR1 MDHEN, CDR2 SYDVKM. Written as DNA, the CDR3 is TGTGCCAGCAGTTCGTCTACGACAGGGCTTACTGAGGGTAATGAAAAACTGTTTTTT. It encodes CASSSSTTGLTEGNEKLFF.

With regard to this clone: Additional DNA sequences in this sample encode the identical CDR3. This rearrangement joins TRBV28 to TRBJ1-5, with D hard to call. With 5 bases removed from V and 3 bases from J, the gap between germline ends came to 8 bases. This CDR3 has 13 residues. Germline values: CDR1 MDHEN, CDR2 SYDVKM. This CDR3 is CASSRTANQPQHF. The CDR3 DNA follows: TGTGCCAGCAGTAGGACGGCCAATCAGCCCCAGCATTTT.

This clone has more than one count but fewer than ten. This chain links TRBV6-5 with TRBJ1-5, with 10 nucleotides matching TRBD1. Per germline, CDR1 MNHEY and CDR2 SVGAGI. The V segment lost 4 bases and the J segment 6 bases; nucleotides outside the gene matches: 6. There are 15 residues in the CDR3. The CDR3 loop reads CASSLGQGIGQPQHF. The CDR3 DNA reads TGTGCCAGCAGTTTGGGACAGGGGATCGGTCAGCCCCAGCATTTT.

The V gene is TRBV10-1, the J gene TRBJ2-3, with 13 bases aligning to TRBD2. Germline loops: CDR1 WNHNN, CDR2 SYGVQD (reference sequence). V shed 6 bases, J shed 5 bases, and the junction held 5 bases outside the gene matches. This CDR3 is 15 amino acids long. The CDR3 sequence is CASSLLAGGGDTQYF. Written as DNA, the CDR3 is TGCGCCAGCAGCCTACTAGCGGGAGGGGGAGATACGCAGTATTTT.

The chain employs TRBV28 and TRBJ1-5; 9 bases are shared with TRBD1. J gave up 3 bases and V 6 bases, and 9 bases lay outside the gene matches. The CDR3 contains 16 residues. Germline CDR1 MDHEN, CDR2 SYDVKM. DNA of the CDR3: TGTGCCAGCAGGGGCACCGGGACAGGGTTCAATCAGCCCCAGCATTTT. Its protein product is CASRGTGTGFNQPQHF.

V and J are TRBV2 and TRBJ1-2; D is unclear. V was pared by 8 bases and J by 4 bases, with 14 bases between. The CDR3 spans 13 residues. CDR1 and CDR2 (germline): SNHLY, FYNNEI. CDR3 residues: CASRRTVIYGYTF. The DNA for the CDR3 is TGTGCCAGCCGGAGGACGGTGATCTATGGCTACACCTTC.

The chain joins TRBV6-6 to TRBJ2-1; perhaps TRBD1 as D (6 bases). V was shortened by 2 bases and J by 5 bases, with 16 bases between the two germline ends. In germline, CDR1 is MNHNY, CDR2 SVGAGI (reference sequence). This CDR3 is 16 amino acids long. DNA of the CDR3: TGTGCCAGCAGTTACCCACAGGGAAGAGGGGACAATGAGCAGTTCTTC. Encoded protein: CASSYPQGRGDNEQFF.

This clone was seen a handful of times. The chain joins TRBV11-3 to TRBJ2-1; 11 bases line up with TRBD2. CDR1 SGHNT and CDR2 YENEEA come from the germline V gene. This CDR3 is 15 amino acids long. The ends lost 0 bases at V and 5 bases at J; junction bases unmatched: 0. The CDR3 spells CASSLDSGRDNEQFF. The CDR3 nucleotides read TGTGCCAGCAGCTTAGATAGCGGGAGGGACAATGAGCAGTTCTTC.